Sequencing of this T cell receptor beta chain was carried out in a study of cytomegalovirus exposure and HLA in healthy donors. Donors counted as nominally healthy when sampled, yet unrecorded immune exposures were likely. The PCR made use of 60 Vbeta and 13 Jbeta primers. Data came from immunoSEQ multiplex PCR; TCRdb stores just in-frame clones and leaves some out. The sample lists around 200,000 clones; more than 85% were seen once. With V trimmed by 8 bases and J by 7 bases, 20 bases remained unmatched. The CDR3 is 16 residues long. Germline loops: CDR1 SGHTA, CDR2 FQGNSA. This receptor was taken from a woman between 18 and 29 years old in good health and CMV-seronegative. V gene TRBV7-2 combines with J gene TRBJ2-7; 7 nucleotides line up with TRBD2. Sequencing input: PBMCs. The CDR3 coding sequence is TGTGCCAGCTCCCCCAGGGAGACGGGCTGGGGGGGGGAGCAGTACTTC. This translates into CASSPRETGWGGEQYF.